The subject of this entry is one TCR beta chain. Its antigen is unidentified. Positively selected for CCR7, the CD45RO-negative cells used as naive CD8 cells excluded terminally differentiated effector memory CD45RA+ cells. There were no recent acute infections or vaccinations among the donors, who were healthy HIV-negative adults. The sample comes from a study of shared clonotypes between healthy human individuals. Study findings and constraints: Sequencing of the sorted subsets was shown by rarefaction to be incomplete despite large depth.

In the original processing: ImmunoSEQ output held junction-only sequences without quality scores, so filtering differed. Measured with immunoSEQ multiplex PCR; TCRdb has only the in-frame clones, and not every one. The V and J calls and the clone size are those of that table, but D and trimming were determined from the DNA. Counted here are almost 700,000 clones, 92% occurring once; the ten biggest clones make up 24%. Between the trimmed V and J ends, which lost 1 base and 0 bases, there was a span of 12 bases. The CDR3 runs 17 residues. The germline gives CDR1 SEHNR, CDR2 FQNEAQ (reference sequence).

The receptor comes from a man aged 25-45 years in good health. This chain connects TRBV7-9 to TRBJ1-4, with a possible D match to TRBD1 (6 bases). The specimen sequenced was naive CD8+ T cells sorted from blood. The CDR3 spells CASSLVGGDATNEKLFF. CDR3 nucleotide sequence: TGTGCCAGCAGCTTAGTAGGGGGAGATGCAACTAATGAAAAACTGTTTTTT.